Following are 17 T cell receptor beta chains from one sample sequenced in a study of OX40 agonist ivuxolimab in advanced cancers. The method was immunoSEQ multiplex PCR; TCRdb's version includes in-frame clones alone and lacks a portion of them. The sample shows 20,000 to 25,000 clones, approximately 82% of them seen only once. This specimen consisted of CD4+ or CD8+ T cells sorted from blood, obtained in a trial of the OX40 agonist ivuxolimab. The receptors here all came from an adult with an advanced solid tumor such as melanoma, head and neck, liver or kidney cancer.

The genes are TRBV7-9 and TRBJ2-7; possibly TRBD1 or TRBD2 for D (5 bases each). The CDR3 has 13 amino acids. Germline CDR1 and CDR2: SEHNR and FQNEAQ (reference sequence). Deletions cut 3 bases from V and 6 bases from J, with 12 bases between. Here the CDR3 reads CASSLGPGGEQYF. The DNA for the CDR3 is TGTGCCAGCAGCTTGGGGCCCGGAGGCGAGCAGTACTTC.

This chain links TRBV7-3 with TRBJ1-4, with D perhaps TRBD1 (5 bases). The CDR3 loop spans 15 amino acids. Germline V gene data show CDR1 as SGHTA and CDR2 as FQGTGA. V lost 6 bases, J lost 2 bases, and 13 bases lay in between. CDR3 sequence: CASRPRGATNEKLFF. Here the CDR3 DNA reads TGTGCCAGCAGACCCCGTGGGGCTACTAATGAAAAACTGTTTTTT.

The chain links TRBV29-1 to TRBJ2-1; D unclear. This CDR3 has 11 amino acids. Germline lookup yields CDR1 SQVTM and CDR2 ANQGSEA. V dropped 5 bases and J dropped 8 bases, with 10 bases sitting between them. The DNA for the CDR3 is TGCAGCGTTTTGAGCAGCGATGAGCAGTTCTTC. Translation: CSVLSSDEQFF.

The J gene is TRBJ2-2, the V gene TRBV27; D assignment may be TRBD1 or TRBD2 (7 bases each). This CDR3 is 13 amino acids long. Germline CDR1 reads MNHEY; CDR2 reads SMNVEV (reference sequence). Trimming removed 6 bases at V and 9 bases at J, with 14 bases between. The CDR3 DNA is TGTGCCAGCAGCAGGGGGGGCGACCGGGAGCTGTTTTTT. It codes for CASSRGGDRELFF.

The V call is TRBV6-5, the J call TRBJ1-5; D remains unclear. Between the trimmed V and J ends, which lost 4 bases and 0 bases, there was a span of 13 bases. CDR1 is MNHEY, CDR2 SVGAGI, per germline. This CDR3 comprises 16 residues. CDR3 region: CASSSRASNSNQPQHF. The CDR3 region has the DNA TGTGCCAGCAGTTCCCGGGCCTCTAATAGCAATCAGCCCCAGCATTTT.

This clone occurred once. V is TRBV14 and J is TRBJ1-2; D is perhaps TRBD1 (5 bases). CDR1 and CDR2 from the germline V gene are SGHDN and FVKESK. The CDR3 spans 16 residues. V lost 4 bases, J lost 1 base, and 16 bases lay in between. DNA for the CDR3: TGTGCCAGCAGCCCCGGTGGCAGGGTTTTTAACTATGGCTACACCTTC. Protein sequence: CASSPGGRVFNYGYTF.

CDR3 in DNA: TGTGCCAGCAGCCTTAACAGGGGAGGAAATCAGCCCCAGCATTTT. Protein: CASSLNRGGNQPQHF. The chain has TRBV6-5 and TRBJ1-5; TRBD1 agrees at 7 bases. Germline V lookup: CDR1 MNHEY, CDR2 SVGAGI. The ends lost 6 bases at V and 4 bases at J; junction bases unmatched: 9. CDR3 size: 15 residues.

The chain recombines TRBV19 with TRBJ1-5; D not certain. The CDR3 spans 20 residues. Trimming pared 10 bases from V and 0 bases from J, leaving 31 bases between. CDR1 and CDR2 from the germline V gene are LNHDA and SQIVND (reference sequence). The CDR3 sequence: CATRPNLGRSSGYSNQPQHF. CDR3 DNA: TGTGCCACCCGCCCCAACTTGGGCAGGTCGTCGGGCTATAGCAATCAGCCCCAGCATTTT. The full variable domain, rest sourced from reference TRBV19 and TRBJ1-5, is DGGITQSPKYLFRKEGQNVTLSCEQNLNHDAMYWYRQDPGQGLRLIYYSQIVNDFQKGDIAEGYSVSREKKESFPLTVTSAQKNPTAFYLCATRPNLGRSSGYSNQPQHFGDGTRLSIL.

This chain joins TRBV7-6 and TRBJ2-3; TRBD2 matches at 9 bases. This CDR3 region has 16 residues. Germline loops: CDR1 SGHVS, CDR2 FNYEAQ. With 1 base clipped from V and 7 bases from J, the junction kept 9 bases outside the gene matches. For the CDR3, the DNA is TGTGCCAGCAGCTTAGAGTTTAGCGGGAGCCCGTATACGCAGTATTTT. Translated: CASSLEFSGSPYTQYF.

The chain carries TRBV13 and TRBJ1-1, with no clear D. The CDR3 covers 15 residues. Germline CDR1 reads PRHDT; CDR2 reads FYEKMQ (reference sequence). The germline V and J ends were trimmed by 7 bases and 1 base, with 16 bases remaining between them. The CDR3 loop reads CASTSSERGNTEAFF. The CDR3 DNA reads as TGTGCCAGCACCTCCTCCGAAAGAGGGAACACTGAAGCTTTCTTT.

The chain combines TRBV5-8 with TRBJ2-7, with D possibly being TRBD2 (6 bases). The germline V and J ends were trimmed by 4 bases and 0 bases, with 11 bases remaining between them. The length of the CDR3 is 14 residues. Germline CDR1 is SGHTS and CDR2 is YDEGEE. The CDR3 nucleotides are TGTGCCAGCAGCCCACGGGGGAACTCCTACGAGCAGTACTTC. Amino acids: CASSPRGNSYEQYF. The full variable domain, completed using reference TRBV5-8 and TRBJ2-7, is EAGVTQSPTHLIKTRGQQATLRCSPISGHTSVYWYQQALGLGLQFLLWYDEGEERNRGNFPPRFSGRQFPNYSSELNVNALELEDSALYLCASSPRGNSYEQYFGPGTRLTVT.

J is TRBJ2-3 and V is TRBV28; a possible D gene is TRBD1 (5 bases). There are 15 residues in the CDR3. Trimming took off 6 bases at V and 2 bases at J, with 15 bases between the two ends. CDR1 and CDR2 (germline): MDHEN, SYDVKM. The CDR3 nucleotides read TGTGCCAGCAGCCTACAGGCTACATACACAGATACGCAGTATTTT. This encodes CASSLQATYTDTQYF.

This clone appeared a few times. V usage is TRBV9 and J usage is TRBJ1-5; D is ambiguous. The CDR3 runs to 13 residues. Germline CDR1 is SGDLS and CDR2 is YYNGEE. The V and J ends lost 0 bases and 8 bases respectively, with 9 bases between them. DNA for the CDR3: TGTGCCAGCAGCGTAGATGGTAGAAAGCCCCAGCATTTT. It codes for CASSVDGRKPQHF. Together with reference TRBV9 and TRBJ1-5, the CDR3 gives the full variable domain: DSGVTQTPKHLITATGQRVTLRCSPRSGDLSVYWYQQSLDQGLQFLIQYYNGEERAKGNILERFSAQQFPDLHSELNLSSLELGDSALYFCASSVDGRKPQHFGDGTRLSIL.

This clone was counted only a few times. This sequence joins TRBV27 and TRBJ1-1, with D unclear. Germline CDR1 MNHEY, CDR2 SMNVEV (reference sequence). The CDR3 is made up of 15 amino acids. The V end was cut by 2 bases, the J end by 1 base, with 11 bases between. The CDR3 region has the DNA TGTGCCAGCAGTTTAGAGGCGGAACCGAACACTGAAGCTTTCTTT. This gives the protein CASSLEAEPNTEAFF.

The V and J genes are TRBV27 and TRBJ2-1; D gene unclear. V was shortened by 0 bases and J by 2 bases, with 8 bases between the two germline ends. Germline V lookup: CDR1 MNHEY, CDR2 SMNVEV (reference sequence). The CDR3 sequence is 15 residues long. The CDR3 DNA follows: TGTGCCAGCAGTTTATCTCTAGTCACCTACAATGAGCAGTTCTTC. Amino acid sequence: CASSLSLVTYNEQFF.

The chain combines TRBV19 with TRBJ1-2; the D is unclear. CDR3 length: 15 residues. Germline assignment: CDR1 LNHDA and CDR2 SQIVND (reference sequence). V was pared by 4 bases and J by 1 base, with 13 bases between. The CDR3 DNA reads TGTGCCAGTAGTAGGTCCCTGGTCGTTAACTATGGCTACACCTTC. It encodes CASSRSLVVNYGYTF.

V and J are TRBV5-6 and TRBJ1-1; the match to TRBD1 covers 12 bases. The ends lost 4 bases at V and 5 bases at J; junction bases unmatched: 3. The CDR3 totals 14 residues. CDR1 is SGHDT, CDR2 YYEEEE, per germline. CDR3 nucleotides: TGTGCCAGCAGCAGGGACAGGGGGCAAACTGAAGCTTTCTTT. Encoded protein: CASSRDRGQTEAFF.